The sample holds many counts of the clone carrying this T cell receptor (beta chain). Original processing methods: Amplified reference gene primers provided the basis for estimating nucleated cell counts. The assay was immunoSEQ multiplex PCR, and TCRdb's table has in-frame clones only and misses some. From that table come the V and J calls and clone size; the DNA was used to work out D and trimming. The sample has approximately 190,000 clones, over 70% seen once. This entry is derived from a study of blood T cell repertoires in COVID-19. Across the whole study: Sites in the United States, Italy and Spain provided acute and convalescent COVID-19 samples. PBMCs, B-cell-depleted T cells, or T cells provided the cDNA or gDNA that made up the material.

The clonotype was recovered from a man aged 55 to 69 with acute or convalescent COVID-19. Sample: peripheral blood.

Here the CDR3 reads CASSVGETTDTQYF. DNA for the CDR3: TGTGCCAGCAGTGTCGGGGAAACCACAGATACGCAGTATTTT. The rearrangement links TRBV6-2 or TRBV6-3 to TRBJ2-3, with a weak D call TRBD2 (5 bases). Germline lookup yields CDR1 MNHEY and CDR2 SVGEGT. V was pared by 5 bases and J by 2 bases, with 11 bases between. The CDR3 contains 14 residues.